This passage covers 15 T cell receptor beta chains from one sample sequenced in a study of CD8+CD57+ T cells in acquired aplastic anemia. Sequencing was done on patients that had shown CD8+CD57+ cell expansion by flow cytometry. Genomic DNA constituted the template upon which TCR beta VDJ and CDR3 profiling was performed. MiXCR, run by TCRdb on the reads, gives a single entry per CDR3 protein. Altogether about 180,000 distinct CDR3 sequences are present, 45% to 60% being singletons, with the ten largest covering about an eighth. Sequencing was performed on sorted CD4+, CD8+, or CD8+CD57+ T cells (not recorded which) from PBMCs. The receptors were sampled from a human donor with aplastic anemia.

CDR3 bases: TGTGCCATCAGTGAATTAACCTCCTACGAGCAGTACTTC. Encoded protein: CAISELTSYEQYF. V and J are TRBV10-3 and TRBJ2-7; no definite D call. Germline CDR1 is ENHRY and CDR2 is SYGVKD. V was cut by 3 bases and J by 0 bases, with 6 bases left in between. The CDR3 covers 13 residues.

This clonotype was counted ten times or more. The V and J genes are TRBV3-1 and TRBJ2-7; weak D call: TRBD1 (6 bases). CDR1 is LGHDT, CDR2 YNNKEL, per germline (reference sequence). This CDR3 is built from 14 residues. Trimming left V 0 bases short and J 8 bases short, with 14 bases between. CDR3 amino acids: CASSQDPQGTKQYF. The CDR3 DNA follows: TGTGCCAGCAGCCAAGACCCACAGGGTACGAAGCAGTACTTC.

The V call is TRBV24-1, the J call TRBJ2-1; 10 nucleotides align to TRBD2. Germline-derived CDR1 and CDR2 are KGHDR and SFDVKD. This CDR3 has 16 residues. V was pared by 3 bases and J by 6 bases, with 7 bases of the junction left unmatched. The CDR3 coding sequence is TGTGCCACCAGTGATGAAATTAGCGGGAGGCGCAATGAGCAGTTCTTC. It is translated as CATSDEISGRRNEQFF.

The chain links TRBV25-1 to TRBJ2-1, with 9 bases that match TRBD2. This CDR3 is 16 amino acids long. The germline CDR1 and CDR2 sequences are MGHDK and SYGVNS. Unmatched junction bases numbered 10, after V lost 2 bases and J lost 8 bases. The CDR3 nucleotides are TGTGCCAGCAGTGAAAACCCTAGCGGGGCTTGGGATGAGCAGTTCTTC. Its protein product is CASSENPSGAWDEQFF. Drawing the rest from reference TRBV25-1 and TRBJ2-1, the complete variable domain is EADIYQTPRYLVIGTGKKITLECSQTMGHDKMYWYQQDPGMELHLIHYSYGVNSTEKGDLSSESTVSRIRTEHFPLTLESARPSHTSQYLCASSENPSGAWDEQFFGPGTRLTVL.

The chain recombines TRBV25-1 with TRBJ2-5; D gene ambiguous. Trimming stripped 4 bases from V and 4 bases from J, with 16 bases between. The CDR3 loop spans 15 amino acids. CDR1 is MGHDK and CDR2 is SYGVNS in the germline V gene. CDR3 DNA: TGTGCCAGCAGTGCGGGTCGCAAAGCAGGAGAGACCCAGTACTTC. Residues: CASSAGRKAGETQYF.

The chain is built from TRBV20-1 and TRBJ2-3; 7 bases line up with TRBD1. Trimming removed 1 base from V and 2 bases from J; junction bases left unmatched: 6. This CDR3 spans 15 amino acids. The germline V gene encodes CDR1 DFQATT and CDR2 SNEGSKA (reference sequence). The CDR3 reads CSARVTGTVTDTQYF. CDR3 coding DNA: TGCAGTGCTAGAGTTACTGGGACAGTCACAGATACGCAGTATTTT.

The chain combines TRBV19 with TRBJ2-7; tentatively, D is TRBD2 (5 bases). The CDR3 is 14 residues long. V was clipped by 3 bases and J by 0 bases, with 9 bases between them. Looked up from germline, CDR1 is LNHDA and CDR2 is SQIVND (reference sequence). As DNA, the CDR3 is TGTGCCAGTAGTATGTATGGGAGCTCCTACGAGCAGTACTTC. It encodes CASSMYGSSYEQYF.

The V call is TRBV30, the J call TRBJ2-1; 9 nucleotides agree with TRBD1. The junction had 13 bases not matched to a gene; V was cut back by 4 bases and J by 9 bases. Germline V gives CDR1 GTSNPN, CDR2 SVGIG (reference sequence). The CDR3 runs to 15 residues. The chain's CDR3 is CAWNAGQGLFGEQFF. CDR3 in DNA: TGTGCCTGGAATGCTGGACAGGGGCTGTTCGGTGAGCAGTTCTTC.

V gene TRBV10-3 combines with J gene TRBJ1-2; TRBD1 agrees at 7 bases. The CDR3 is 13 amino acids. Per germline, CDR1 ENHRY and CDR2 SYGVKD. Trimming cost V 8 bases and J 5 bases; bases outside gene matches: 8. DNA for the CDR3: TGTGCCATCCCGAGGGGGCGGGATTATGGCTACACCTTC. This codes for CAIPRGRDYGYTF.

CDR3 sequence: CSARDLKASGRRGTDTQYF. CDR3 DNA sequence: TGCAGTGCTAGAGATTTGAAGGCTAGCGGGAGGAGGGGCACAGATACGCAGTATTTT. The chain combines TRBV20-1 with TRBJ2-3, with 11 bases identical to TRBD2. Trimming cost V 0 bases and J 1 base; bases outside gene matches: 12. CDR1 DFQATT and CDR2 SNEGSKA come from the germline V gene (reference sequence). There are 19 residues in the CDR3.

This clonotype was counted ten times or more. V and J are TRBV5-1 and TRBJ2-7, with 8 bases that match TRBD2. Germline CDR1 is SGHRS and CDR2 is YFSETQ. V lost 4 bases, J lost 0 bases, and 6 bases stayed unmatched. The CDR3 loop spans 15 amino acids. In DNA, the CDR3 is TGCGCCAGCAGCGGACAAGCGGGGGCCTCCTACGAGCAGTACTTC. Its protein is CASSGQAGASYEQYF. The variable domain in full, completed from reference TRBV5-1 and TRBJ2-7, reads KAGVTQTPRYLIKTRGQQVTLSCSPISGHRSVSWYQQTPGQGLQFLFEYFSETQRNKGNFPGRFSGRQFSNSRSEMNVSTLELGDSALYLCASSGQAGASYEQYFGPGTRLTVT.

This chain joins TRBV6-4 and TRBJ2-1; TRBD2 agrees at 10 bases. With 2 bases clipped from V and 6 bases from J, the junction kept 4 bases outside the gene matches. The V gene's germline CDR1 is MRHNA and CDR2 SNTAGT. The CDR3 consists of 15 residues. CDR3 sequence (DNA): TGTGCCAGCAGTGACCTAGCGGGAGCTTTCAATGAGCAGTTCTTC. Its translation is CASSDLAGAFNEQFF.

The gene calls are TRBV10-3 and TRBJ2-3; maybe TRBD2 (5 bases). The ends were cut back, 8 bases at V and 2 bases at J, with 11 bases in the middle. The CDR3 contains 13 residues. From germline, CDR1 is ENHRY and CDR2 SYGVKD. CDR3: CAIGSGITDTQYF. CDR3 coding DNA: TGTGCCATCGGGAGCGGAATCACAGATACGCAGTATTTT.

This clonotype showed up just once. V and J are TRBV9 and TRBJ2-3; 12 positions agree with TRBD2. After removal of 0 bases from V and 3 bases from J, the junction contained 5 bases not matched to a gene. The germline CDR1 and CDR2 sequences are SGDLS and YYNGEE. This CDR3 spans 17 amino acids. The CDR3 DNA follows: TGTGCCAGCAGCGTAGAGGCTAGCGGGGGGGCGACAGATACGCAGTATTTT. This gives the protein CASSVEASGGATDTQYF.

The rearrangement joins TRBV20-1 to TRBJ1-6, with a weak D call TRBD1 (5 bases). CDR1 DFQATT and CDR2 SNEGSKA come from the germline V gene (reference sequence). The CDR3 has 14 amino acids. The germline V and J ends were trimmed by 5 bases and 14 bases, with 22 bases remaining between them. The CDR3 nucleotides read TGCAGTGCTTCGCCGGGACGGGGGGGATTGGCCCTCCACTTT. This sequence encodes CSASPGRGGLALHF.